Below are 7 T cell receptor beta chains sequenced from a single sample in a study of blood T cell repertoires in COVID-19 (TCRdb year 2020). Libraries were built with the immunoSEQ multiplex PCR assay. TCRdb provides this immuneACCESS table in a form limited to in-frame rearrangements. Some clones are lacking; in checked studies, under half of them reflect an unresolved V gene, and why the rest are absent is not known. In all, the sample holds about 56,000 clones, and just under 75% of those were seen once. The top ten clones comprise approximately 4.8% of the sample. Sequenced: peripheral blood. These receptors came from a woman in her seventies with COVID-19, enrolled during active disease.

V and J are TRBV7-9 and TRBJ1-2; 8 positions match TRBD1. V gave up 5 bases and J gave up 3 bases; unmatched junction bases: 8. CDR3 length: 15 amino acids. Germline V gives CDR1 SEHNR, CDR2 FQNEAQ (reference sequence). CDR3 loop: CASSVGQGAYYGYTF. CDR3 DNA: TGTGCCAGCAGCGTGGGGCAGGGGGCGTACTATGGCTACACCTTC.

The chain couples TRBV19 to TRBJ2-2, with D possibly TRBD1 on 6 matching bases. CDR3 length: 17 amino acids. Looked up from germline, CDR1 is LNHDA and CDR2 is SQIVND (reference sequence). V lost 8 bases, J lost 7 bases, and 26 bases lay in between. The CDR3 DNA reads TGTGCCAGTTCATCTACCCGCTGGGCAGGGGCTGTCGGGGAGCTGTTTTTT. The encoded protein is CASSSTRWAGAVGELFF.

V and J are TRBV9 and TRBJ2-5, with D maybe TRBD1 (5 bases). The germline V gene encodes CDR1 SGDLS and CDR2 YYNGEE. Trimming left V 4 bases short and J 5 bases short, with 15 bases between. There are 14 residues in the CDR3. The CDR3, as DNA: TGTGCCAGCAGCCCGAAGGGGCTTGAGGAGACCCAGTACTTC. This codes for CASSPKGLEETQYF.

The gene calls are TRBV11-2 and TRBJ2-7; 10 bases match TRBD2. Trimming cost V 1 base and J 6 bases; bases outside gene matches: 3. The CDR3 loop spans 14 amino acids. Germline loops: CDR1 SGHAT, CDR2 FQNNGV. The DNA for the CDR3 is TGTGCCAGCAGCTTAGGAGCTAGCGGGGGCGAGCAGTACTTC. Translated, it gives CASSLGASGGEQYF.

The rearrangement uses TRBV2 and TRBJ1-5; D remains ambiguous. The germline V gene encodes CDR1 SNHLY and CDR2 FYNNEI. V lost 6 bases and J lost 6, with 12 bases in between. The CDR3 sequence is 13 residues long. In DNA, the CDR3 is TGTGCCAGCAGCAATAGGGAGGGTCAGCCCCAGCATTTT. It yields the protein CASSNREGQPQHF.

The J gene is TRBJ1-5, the V gene TRBV27; 10 nucleotides match TRBD1. The CDR3 loop spans 15 amino acids. J was trimmed by 2 bases and V by 7 bases; bases with no gene match: 5. Germline CDR1 MNHEY, CDR2 SMNVEV (reference sequence). CDR3 sequence (DNA): TGTGCCAGCAAGGAGACAGGGGGCGGCAATCAGCCCCAGCATTTT. Residues: CASKETGGGNQPQHF.

The rearrangement joins TRBV11-2 to TRBJ2-3, with D possibly being TRBD2 (6 bases). The CDR3 loop spans 14 amino acids. Germline V CDR1 and CDR2: SGHAT, FQNNGV. Deletions cut 5 bases from V and 5 bases from J, with 14 bases between. The CDR3: CASSLGLSGDTQYF. The CDR3 region has the DNA TGTGCCAGCAGCCTGGGACTGTCAGGAGATACGCAGTATTTT.